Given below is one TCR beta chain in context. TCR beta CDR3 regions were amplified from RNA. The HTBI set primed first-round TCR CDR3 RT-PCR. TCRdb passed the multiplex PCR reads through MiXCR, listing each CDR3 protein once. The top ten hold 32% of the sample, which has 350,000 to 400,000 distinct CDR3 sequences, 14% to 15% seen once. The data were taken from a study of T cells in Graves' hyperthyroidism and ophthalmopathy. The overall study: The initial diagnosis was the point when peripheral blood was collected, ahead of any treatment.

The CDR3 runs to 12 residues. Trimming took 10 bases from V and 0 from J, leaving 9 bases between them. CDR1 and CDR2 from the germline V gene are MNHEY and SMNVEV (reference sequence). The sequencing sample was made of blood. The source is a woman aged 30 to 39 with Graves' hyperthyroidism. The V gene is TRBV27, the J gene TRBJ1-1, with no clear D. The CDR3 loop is CATKGLNTEAFF. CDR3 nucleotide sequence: TGTGCCACCAAGGGCCTGAACACTGAAGCTTTCTTT.